One and the same sample provided the 22 T cell receptor beta chains below, sequenced in a study of PD-1 blockade in classical Hodgkin lymphoma. The assay was immunoSEQ multiplex PCR, and TCRdb's table has in-frame clones only and misses some. The sample includes 7,000 to 8,500 clones, 76% of them seen just once. Noted time point: cycle 4 day 1 (C4D1), after more than five weeks of nivolumab. After autologous stem cell transplantation all patients relapsed, and prior brentuximab vedotin exposure differed between cohorts. The sample consisted of peripheral blood mononuclear cells (PBMCs), taken before the fourth cycle of nivolumab. These receptors were obtained from a human donor with classical Hodgkin lymphoma.

The CDR3: CASSLFQGENEQYF. In DNA, the CDR3 is TGTGCCAGCAGTTTATTTCAAGGGGAGAACGAGCAGTACTTC. The chain couples TRBV28 to TRBJ2-7; D could derive from TRBD1 or TRBD2 (5 bases each). The germline V and J ends were trimmed by 1 base and 5 bases, with 12 bases remaining between them. CDR1 and CDR2 from the germline V gene are MDHEN and SYDVKM. The CDR3 loop spans 14 amino acids.

This chain links TRBV7-9 with TRBJ2-7, with 7 bases identical to TRBD2. V was clipped by 5 bases and J by 10 bases; unmatched bases: 8. The germline V gene has CDR1 SEHNR and CDR2 FQNEAQ (reference sequence). This CDR3 region has 12 residues. CDR3 protein: CASSRRGNDQYF. The CDR3 nucleotides are TGTGCCAGCAGCCGGCGGGGGAATGACCAGTACTTC.

The gene calls are TRBV18 and TRBJ1-4; the match to TRBD1 covers 9 bases. The J segment lost 5 bases and the V segment lost 5 bases, leaving 3 bases of the junction unmatched. Germline V gene lookup returns CDR1 KGHSH and CDR2 LQKENI. The CDR3 runs to 14 residues. CDR3 DNA sequence: TGTGCCAGCTCAAGGACAGGGGCAAATGAAAAACTGTTTTTT. Translating gives CASSRTGANEKLFF.

This clone was observed a few times. Other DNA sequences in the same sample also yield this CDR3. V usage is TRBV27 and J usage is TRBJ1-2; D might be TRBD1 (5 bases). The V and J ends lost 4 bases and 5 bases respectively, with 20 bases between them. The CDR3 totals 16 residues. Germline V gene sequence: CDR1 MNHEY, CDR2 SMNVEV (reference sequence). The CDR3 sequence: CASSSTLKGAWYGYTF. As DNA, the CDR3 is TGTGCCAGCAGTTCTACGTTAAAAGGGGCTTGGTATGGCTACACCTTC.

The V and J genes are TRBV5-8 and TRBJ2-1, with 7 positions matching TRBD2. Germline trimming cut 6 bases from V and 0 bases from J; bases unmatched to any gene: 6. This CDR3 contains 15 residues. Germline V gene data show CDR1 as SGHTS and CDR2 as YDEGEE. The CDR3 DNA reads as TGTGCCAGCATTCAAGCGGGGAGCTCCTACAATGAGCAGTTCTTC. It translates to CASIQAGSSYNEQFF.

This rearrangement joins TRBV10-3 to TRBJ1-1; 7 bases fit TRBD1. V shed 0 bases, J shed 1 base, and the junction held 2 bases outside the gene matches. The CDR3 loop spans 15 amino acids. Germline CDR1 is ENHRY and CDR2 is SYGVKD. CDR3 residues: CAISESGTENTEAFF. DNA of the CDR3: TGTGCCATCAGTGAGTCGGGGACAGAGAACACTGAAGCTTTCTTT.

The chain has TRBV28 and TRBJ2-5; D is perhaps TRBD2 (5 bases). The germline gives CDR1 MDHEN, CDR2 SYDVKM. The CDR3 has 11 amino acids. V was shortened by 5 bases and J by 7 bases, with 8 bases between the two germline ends. CDR3 amino acids: CASSARGTQYF. The CDR3 region has the DNA TGTGCCAGCAGTGCCCGGGGGACCCAGTACTTC.

This clone was detected only a few times. The chain joins TRBV2 to TRBJ2-1; tentatively, D is TRBD1 or TRBD2 (5 bases each). Trimming pared 7 bases from V and 5 bases from J, leaving 15 bases between. Germline values: CDR1 SNHLY, CDR2 FYNNEI. There are 14 residues in the CDR3. The CDR3 region has the DNA TGTGCCAGCATTGGGGACCGGGGTCACAATGAGCAGTTCTTC. The encoded protein is CASIGDRGHNEQFF. The full variable domain, in which reference TRBV2 and TRBJ2-1 provide the parts outside the CDR3, is EPEVTQTPSHQVTQMGQEVILRCVPISNHLYFYWYRQILGQKVEFLVSFYNNEISEKSEIFDDQFSVERPDGSNFTLKIRSTKLEDSAMYFCASIGDRGHNEQFFGPGTRLTVL.

The gene calls are TRBV28 and TRBJ1-2; D gene uncertain. CDR1 is MDHEN and CDR2 is SYDVKM in the germline V gene. V was pared by 2 bases and J by 5 bases, with 6 bases between. The CDR3 length is 12 residues. CDR3 region: CASSLGGYGYTF. CDR3 nucleotide sequence: TGTGCCAGCAGTTTAGGCGGGTATGGCTACACCTTC.

The rearrangement links TRBV9 to TRBJ2-6, with D hard to call. The CDR3 has 15 amino acids. V lost 0 bases to trimming and J lost 1 base, with 5 bases between them. Per germline, CDR1 SGDLS and CDR2 YYNGEE. The CDR3 reads CASSVVGSGANVLTF. The CDR3 DNA reads as TGTGCCAGCAGCGTAGTTGGGTCTGGGGCCAACGTCCTGACTTTC.

V and J are TRBV11-3 and TRBJ2-1, with a tentative D call TRBD2 (6 bases). The CDR3 length is 15 residues. Germline V gives CDR1 SGHNT, CDR2 YENEEA. V was shortened by 1 base and J by 1 base, with 8 bases between the two germline ends. For the CDR3, the DNA is TGTGCCAGCAGCTTAGGACGGGGGTCCTACAATGAGCAGTTCTTC. Its protein product is CASSLGRGSYNEQFF.

This clone was recorded only once. The chain joins TRBV5-1 to TRBJ1-1, with 9 bases that match TRBD1. V lost 4 bases, J lost 4 bases, and 5 bases stayed unmatched. There are 14 residues in the CDR3. Germline CDR1 reads SGHRS; CDR2 reads YFSETQ. The CDR3 reads CASSPGQGTTEAFF. The CDR3 nucleotides read TGCGCCAGCAGCCCGGGACAGGGAACCACTGAAGCTTTCTTT.

The chain is built from TRBV5-6 and TRBJ2-3; 13 bases line up with TRBD2. Losses at the gene ends were 4 bases for V and 0 bases for J; bases not matched to a gene: 11. CDR3 length equals 19 residues. Germline CDR1 SGHDT, CDR2 YYEEEE. The CDR3 reads CASSLGPGLAGVSTDTQYF. CDR3 coding DNA: TGTGCCAGCAGCCTCGGACCTGGACTAGCGGGAGTGAGCACAGATACGCAGTATTTT.

The chain couples TRBV28 to TRBJ1-2; D is undetermined. The CDR3 length is 15 residues. Deletions cut 4 bases from V and 2 bases from J, with 14 bases between. The germline V gene encodes CDR1 MDHEN and CDR2 SYDVKM. Here the CDR3 DNA reads TGTGCCAGCAGTTCCCCCGGGGTCCTAAACTATGGCTACACCTTC. Its translation: CASSSPGVLNYGYTF.

The chain joins TRBV20-1 to TRBJ1-2; D ambiguous. Germline V gene data show CDR1 as DFQATT and CDR2 as SNEGSKA (reference sequence). The CDR3 is 8 amino acids. This CDR3 is CKKEGYTF. CDR3 nucleotide sequence: TGCAAGAAGGAGGGCTACACCTTC.

The rearrangement links TRBV4-1 to TRBJ1-5; TRBD1 matches 9 bases. Germline V gene data show CDR1 as MGHRA and CDR2 as YSYEKL. Trimming removed 0 bases from V and 0 bases from J; junction bases left unmatched: 15. The CDR3 spans 21 residues. CDR3: CASSQDRGLGQGLYSNQPQHF. The CDR3 DNA sequence: TGCGCCAGCAGCCAAGATAGGGGATTGGGACAGGGACTGTATAGCAATCAGCCCCAGCATTTT.

The CDR3 DNA sequence: TGTGCCAGCAGTGTGCGGGCTAGAGGAGAGACCCAGTACTTC. Its protein product is CASSVRARGETQYF. The chain joins TRBV2 to TRBJ2-5; possible D gene TRBD2, 5 bases. CDR1 is SNHLY and CDR2 is FYNNEI in the germline V gene. V was shortened by 4 bases and J by 4 bases, with 13 bases between the two germline ends. The length of the CDR3 is 14 residues.

The CDR3 sequence: CASSMRSSSEAFF. The CDR3 coding sequence is TGTGCCAGTAGTATGAGGAGTTCAAGTGAAGCTTTCTTT. J is TRBJ1-1 and V is TRBV19; D ambiguous. The germline V gene encodes CDR1 LNHDA and CDR2 SQIVND (reference sequence). This CDR3 contains 13 residues. The V gene lost 3 bases and the J gene lost 7 bases, with 12 bases spanning the gap.

This sequence joins TRBV4-1 and TRBJ2-3; D could derive from TRBD1 or TRBD2 (5 bases each). The V and J ends lost 0 bases and 2 bases respectively, with 15 bases between them. The CDR3 extends over 17 amino acids. Germline loops: CDR1 MGHRA, CDR2 YSYEKL. CDR3 loop: CASSQEFRGALTDTQYF. The CDR3 DNA is TGCGCCAGCAGCCAAGAATTTAGAGGGGCCCTCACAGATACGCAGTATTTT.

This clone has just a few counts. J is TRBJ1-1 and V is TRBV9; weak D call: TRBD1 (6 bases). The V end lost 0 bases, the J end lost 7 bases, and 10 bases lay between the germline ends. Germline-derived CDR1 and CDR2 are SGDLS and YYNGEE. The CDR3 sequence is 13 residues long. The CDR3, as DNA: TGTGCCAGCAGCGTAGCGGACAGCGGTGAAGCTTTCTTT. Its protein is CASSVADSGEAFF.

This chain uses TRBV28 with TRBJ1-2, with 7 bases lining up with TRBD1. This CDR3 has 15 residues. Germline lookup yields CDR1 MDHEN and CDR2 SYDVKM. Losses at the gene ends were 3 bases for V and 3 bases for J; bases not matched to a gene: 7. Here the CDR3 reads CASSFFRGNHYGYTF. DNA of the CDR3: TGTGCCAGCAGTTTTTTCAGGGGGAATCACTATGGCTACACCTTC.

This clone was recorded a few times. The rearrangement joins TRBV5-1 to TRBJ2-7; 7 nucleotides align to TRBD1. The V gene's germline CDR1 is SGHRS and CDR2 YFSETQ. This CDR3 has 17 amino acids. V gave up 3 bases and J gave up 5 bases; unmatched junction bases: 17. CDR3 loop: CASSYRDSNLRGDEQYF. DNA of the CDR3: TGCGCCAGCAGCTACCGGGACAGCAACCTGAGGGGCGACGAGCAGTACTTC.